A single sample gave rise to the 8 T cell receptor beta chains below, sequenced in a study of T cell responses to AZD1222 COVID-19 vaccine. Produced via immunoSEQ multiplex PCR; TCRdb's table is partial and in-frame only. The sample includes 90,000 to 110,000 clones, about 89% of them seen just once. The material sequenced was peripheral blood, taken 28 days after the second AZD1222 dose. The receptor set was obtained from an adult who received the AZD1222 COVID-19 vaccine.

The rearrangement joins TRBV5-4 to TRBJ2-3, with D hard to call. The CDR3 has 16 amino acids. Trimming took off 0 bases at V and 0 bases at J, with 11 bases between the two ends. Germline loops: CDR1 SGHNT, CDR2 YYREEE (reference sequence). CDR3 DNA sequence: TGTGCCAGCAGCTTGGGAGGTGGCCCAAGCACAGATACGCAGTATTTT. This sequence encodes CASSLGGGPSTDTQYF.

The V call is TRBV5-6, the J call TRBJ2-1; tentatively, D is TRBD1 (6 bases). V was shortened by 7 bases and J by 3 bases, with 20 bases between the two germline ends. CDR1 SGHDT and CDR2 YYEEEE come from the germline V gene. The CDR3 covers 16 residues. Written as DNA, the CDR3 is TGTGCCAGCCATACCGGAACAGGGTGGGGCTACAATGAGCAGTTCTTC. This gives the protein CASHTGTGWGYNEQFF.

V gene TRBV28 combines with J gene TRBJ1-1, with D unresolved. Trimming left V 3 bases short and J 1 base short, with 9 bases between. The CDR3 contains 14 residues. Germline CDR1 is MDHEN and CDR2 is SYDVKM. The CDR3 is CASSFRSGNTEAFF. The CDR3 DNA is TGTGCCAGCAGTTTTCGTTCCGGGAACACTGAAGCTTTCTTT.

The chain joins TRBV7-2 to TRBJ1-1, with a possible D match to TRBD1 (5 bases). V lost 4 bases, J lost 2 bases, and 8 bases lay in between. This CDR3 is built from 13 residues. Germline V gene lookup returns CDR1 SGHTA and CDR2 FQGNSA. The CDR3 region has the DNA TGTGCCAGCAGCTCTGACAGAAACACTGAAGCTTTCTTT. As protein: CASSSDRNTEAFF. The entire variable domain, with the rest obtained from reference TRBV7-2 and TRBJ1-1, is as follows: GAGVSQSPSNKVTEKGKDVELRCDPISGHTALYWYRQSLGQGLEFLIYFQGNSAPDKSGLPSDRFSAERTGGSVSTLTIQRTQQEDSAVYLCASSSDRNTEAFFGQGTRLTVV.

The chain employs TRBV9 and TRBJ2-7; D ambiguous. The V end was cut by 3 bases, the J end by 4 bases, with 11 bases between. In germline, CDR1 is SGDLS, CDR2 YYNGEE. This CDR3 has 13 amino acids. The CDR3 sequence is CASSEGSEYEQYF. CDR3 DNA: TGTGCCAGCAGCGAGGGATCAGAGTACGAGCAGTACTTC.

The chain recombines TRBV6-4 with TRBJ2-1; no clear D gene. The germline CDR1 and CDR2 sequences are MRHNA and SNTAGT. The CDR3 sequence is 13 residues long. V was trimmed by 4 bases and J by 7 bases, leaving 11 bases between them. In DNA form, the CDR3 reads TGTGCCAGCAGTGCCAATCATCGGAATGAGCAGTTCTTC. This sequence encodes CASSANHRNEQFF.

The sample holds one count of this clone. The chain couples TRBV6-1 to TRBJ2-5, with 15 bases aligning to TRBD2. The CDR3 totals 18 residues. The germline CDR1 and CDR2 sequences are MNHNS and SASEGT. Germline trimming cut 3 bases from V and 4 bases from J; bases unmatched to any gene: 9. The CDR3 coding sequence is TGTGCCAGCAGTGACCCGACAGGACTAGCGGGAGGGAGAGAGACCCAGTACTTC. It codes for CASSDPTGLAGGRETQYF.

The CDR3 sequence is CASSLAGVGQPQHF. The CDR3 bases are TGCGCCAGCAGCTTGGCAGGGGTCGGGCAGCCCCAGCATTTT. The V and J genes are TRBV5-1 and TRBJ1-5; a possible D gene is TRBD1 (6 bases). V lost 0 bases to trimming and J lost 7 bases, with 11 bases between them. Germline V gene lookup returns CDR1 SGHRS and CDR2 YFSETQ. CDR3 length: 14 residues. Full variable domain (remainder filled in from reference TRBV5-1 and TRBJ1-5): KAGVTQTPRYLIKTRGQQVTLSCSPISGHRSVSWYQQTPGQGLQFLFEYFSETQRNKGNFPGRFSGRQFSNSRSEMNVSTLELGDSALYLCASSLAGVGQPQHFGDGTRLSIL.